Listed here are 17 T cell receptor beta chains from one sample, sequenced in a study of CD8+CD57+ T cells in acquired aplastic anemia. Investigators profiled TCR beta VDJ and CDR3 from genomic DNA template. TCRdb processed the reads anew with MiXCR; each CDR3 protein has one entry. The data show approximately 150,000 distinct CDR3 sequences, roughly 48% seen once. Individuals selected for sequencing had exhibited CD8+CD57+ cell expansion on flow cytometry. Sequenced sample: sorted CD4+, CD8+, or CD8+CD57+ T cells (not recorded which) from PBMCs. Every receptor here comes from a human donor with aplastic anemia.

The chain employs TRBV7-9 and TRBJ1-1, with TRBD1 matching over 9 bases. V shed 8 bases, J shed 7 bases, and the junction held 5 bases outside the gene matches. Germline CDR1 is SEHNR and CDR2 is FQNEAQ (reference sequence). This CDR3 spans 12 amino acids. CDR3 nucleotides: TGTGCCAGCGGGACAGGGCGGTATGAAGCTTTCTTT. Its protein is CASGTGRYEAFF.

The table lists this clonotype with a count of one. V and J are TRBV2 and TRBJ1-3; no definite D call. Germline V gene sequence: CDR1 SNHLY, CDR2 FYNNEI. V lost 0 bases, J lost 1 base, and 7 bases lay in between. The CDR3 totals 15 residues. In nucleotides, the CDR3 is TGTGCCAGCAGTGAAGCGAGGGTTTCTGGAAACACCATATATTTT. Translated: CASSEARVSGNTIYF.

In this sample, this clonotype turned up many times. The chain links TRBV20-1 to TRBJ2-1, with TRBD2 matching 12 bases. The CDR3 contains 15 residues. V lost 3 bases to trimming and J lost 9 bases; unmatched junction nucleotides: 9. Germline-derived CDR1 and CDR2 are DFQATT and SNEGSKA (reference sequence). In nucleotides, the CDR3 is TGCAGTGCTAGTCTCCTAGCGGGGGGGTTTAGTGAGCAGTTCTTC. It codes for CSASLLAGGFSEQFF.

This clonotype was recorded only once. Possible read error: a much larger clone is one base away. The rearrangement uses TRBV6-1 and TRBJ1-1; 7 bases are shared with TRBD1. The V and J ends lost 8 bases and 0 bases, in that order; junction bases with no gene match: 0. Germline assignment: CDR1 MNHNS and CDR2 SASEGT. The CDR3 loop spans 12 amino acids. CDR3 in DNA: TGTGCCAGCGGGACAGTGAACACTGAAGCTTTCTTT. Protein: CASGTVNTEAFF.

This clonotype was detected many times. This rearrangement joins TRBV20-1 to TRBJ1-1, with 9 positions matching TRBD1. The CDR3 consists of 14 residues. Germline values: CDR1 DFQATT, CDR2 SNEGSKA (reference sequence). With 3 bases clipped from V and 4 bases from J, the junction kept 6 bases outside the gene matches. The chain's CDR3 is CSASPATGGTEAFF. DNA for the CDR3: TGCAGTGCTAGTCCTGCGACAGGGGGCACTGAAGCTTTCTTT.

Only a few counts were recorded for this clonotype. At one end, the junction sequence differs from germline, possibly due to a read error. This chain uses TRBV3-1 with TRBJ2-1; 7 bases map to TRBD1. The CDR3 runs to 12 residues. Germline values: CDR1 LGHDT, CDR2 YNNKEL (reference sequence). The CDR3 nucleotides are TGTGCCAGCAGCCAACCGGGACAGCCTTCTTACTTC. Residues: CASSQPGQPSYF.

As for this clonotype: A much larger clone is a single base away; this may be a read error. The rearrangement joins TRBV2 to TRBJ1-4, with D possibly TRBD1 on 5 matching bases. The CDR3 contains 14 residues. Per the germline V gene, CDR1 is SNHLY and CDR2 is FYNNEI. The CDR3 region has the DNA TGTGCCAGCAGTGGGGGGGGGACTAATGAAAAACTGCTTTTT. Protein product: CASSGGGTNEKLLF. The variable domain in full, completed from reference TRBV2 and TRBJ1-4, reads EPEVTQTPSHQVTQMGQEVILRCVPISNHLYFYWYRQILGQKVEFLVSFYNNEISEKSEIFDDQFSVERPDGSNFTLKIRSTKLEDSAMYFCASSGGGTNEKLLFGSGTQLSVL.

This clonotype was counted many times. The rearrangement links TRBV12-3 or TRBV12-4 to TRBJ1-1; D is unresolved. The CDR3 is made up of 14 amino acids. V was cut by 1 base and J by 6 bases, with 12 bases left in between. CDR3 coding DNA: TGTGCCAGCAGTTTAGGGCAGGTAATGGCTGAAGCTTTCTTT. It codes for CASSLGQVMAEAFF.

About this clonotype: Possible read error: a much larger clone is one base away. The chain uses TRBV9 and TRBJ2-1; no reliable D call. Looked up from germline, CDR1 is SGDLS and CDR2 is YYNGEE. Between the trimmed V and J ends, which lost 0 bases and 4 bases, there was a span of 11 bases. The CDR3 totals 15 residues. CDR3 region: CASSVGGSWYNEQFF. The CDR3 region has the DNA TGTGCCAGCAGCGTAGGGGGTAGCTGGTACAATGAGCAGTTCTTC.

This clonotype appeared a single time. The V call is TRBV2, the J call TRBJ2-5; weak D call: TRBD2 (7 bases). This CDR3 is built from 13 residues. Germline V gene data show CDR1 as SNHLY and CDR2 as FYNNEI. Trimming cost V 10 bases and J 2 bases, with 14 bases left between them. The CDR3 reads CANSGTKQETQYF. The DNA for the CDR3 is TGTGCCAACAGCGGGACAAAACAAGAGACCCAGTACTTC.

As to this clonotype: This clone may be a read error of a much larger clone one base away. The CDR3 DNA reads as TGTGCCAGCGGGACAGCGAAGATTCCTGATGGCTACGCCTTC. Amino acid sequence: CASGTAKIPDGYAF. The chain joins TRBV12-3 or TRBV12-4 to TRBJ1-2; 7 bases map to TRBD1. The CDR3 extends over 14 amino acids.

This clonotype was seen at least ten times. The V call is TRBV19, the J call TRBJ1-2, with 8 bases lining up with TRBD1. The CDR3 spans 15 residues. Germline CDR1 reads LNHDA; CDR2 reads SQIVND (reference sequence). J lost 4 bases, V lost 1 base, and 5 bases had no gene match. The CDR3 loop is CASSIAGTGGYGYTF. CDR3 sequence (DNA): TGTGCCAGTAGTATAGCAGGGACAGGAGGCTATGGCTACACCTTC.

CDR3 in DNA: TGTGCCACCAGTGAAACGGGTTCCCTAAGGGAGCAGTTCTTC. Translated: CATSETGSLREQFF. The chain is built from TRBV24-1 and TRBJ2-1, with D uncertain. Germline V gene data show CDR1 as KGHDR and CDR2 as SFDVKD. This CDR3 comprises 14 residues. V was clipped by 4 bases and J by 10 bases, with 16 bases between them.

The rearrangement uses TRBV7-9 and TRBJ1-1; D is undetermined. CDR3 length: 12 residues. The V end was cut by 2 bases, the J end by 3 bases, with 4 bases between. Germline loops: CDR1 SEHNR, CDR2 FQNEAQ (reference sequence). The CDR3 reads CASSLLDTEAFF. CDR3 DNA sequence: TGTGCCAGCAGCTTACTCGACACTGAAGCTTTCTTT.

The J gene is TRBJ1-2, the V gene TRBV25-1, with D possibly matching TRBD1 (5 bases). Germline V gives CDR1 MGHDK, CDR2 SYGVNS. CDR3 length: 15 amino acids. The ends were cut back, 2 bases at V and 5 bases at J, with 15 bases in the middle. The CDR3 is CASSEMGEAAYGYTF. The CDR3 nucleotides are TGTGCCAGCAGTGAAATGGGGGAGGCGGCTTATGGCTACACCTTC.

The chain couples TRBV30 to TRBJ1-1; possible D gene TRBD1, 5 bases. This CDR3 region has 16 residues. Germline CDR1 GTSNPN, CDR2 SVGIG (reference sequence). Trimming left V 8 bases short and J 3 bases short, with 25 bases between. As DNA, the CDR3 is TGTGCCCGGCCCTGTGGCCGCGGGGCCGGGTACACTGAAGCTTTCTTT. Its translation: CARPCGRGAGYTEAFF.

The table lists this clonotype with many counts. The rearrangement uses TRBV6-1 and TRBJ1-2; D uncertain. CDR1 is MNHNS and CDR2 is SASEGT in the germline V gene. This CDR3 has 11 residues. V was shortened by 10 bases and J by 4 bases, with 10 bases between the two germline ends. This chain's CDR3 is CATQAVYGYTF. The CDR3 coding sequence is TGTGCCACCCAGGCCGTCTATGGCTACACCTTC.